This T cell receptor beta chain comes out of a study of OX40 agonist ivuxolimab in advanced cancers. Background for the entire study: Ivuxolimab, which targeted the costimulatory receptor OX40 (CD134), was an agonistic, fully human IgG2 monoclonal antibody. The purpose of peripheral TCRbeta sequencing was to test whether ivuxolimab changed TCR sequence diversity and led to clonal T-cell expansion. Partial responses occurred in three dose-escalation patients, of whom one had hepatocellular carcinoma and two had cutaneous melanoma. A male proportion of around 81% and a mean age of roughly 55 years, ranging from about 20 to 79, were recorded for the dose-escalation cohort. Patients were allowed to have had prior anti-PD-1, anti-PD-L1 or anti-CTLA-4 therapy, and 40% to 45% of the dose-escalation patients had been treated with checkpoint inhibitors. Among the 52 dose-escalation patients, 19 had hepatocellular carcinoma, approximately 15 melanoma, 9 renal cell carcinoma and 9 head and neck cancer. Intravenous ivuxolimab was administered to patients every 2 weeks at six dose levels: 0.01, 0.1, 0.3, 1.5, 3 and 10 mg/kg. The paper describes the monotherapy dose-escalation part (N of about 52 patients) of the phase I trial of ivuxolimab. On the study overall, not on this receptor specifically: Which antigens the clonally expanded peripheral T cells were specific for was not determined. Low levels of normalized T-cell clonal expansion were also seen in some patients who did not respond. After ivuxolimab, CD8+ T cells had more expanded clones than CD4+ T cells on average. At doses of 0.1 to 3.0 mg/kg, clonal expansion of both CD4+ and CD8+ T cells in blood was seen between baseline and week 6. In the 0.1-3.0 mg/kg groups, partial responders were among the patients with the lowest normalized peripheral clonal expansion, particularly in CD8+ T cells.

Sequences GTSNPN (CDR1) and SVGIG (CDR2) are obtained from the germline V gene (reference sequence). A distance of 20 bases separates the germline ends of V and J, which lose 1 base and 5 bases respectively. The CDR3 contains 16 residues, cysteine and phenylalanine counted. Of all the DNA, just the CDR3 is kept, 48 bases in frame from base 1. To sequence the TCRbeta CDR3 region, genomic DNA was isolated from the sorted cells. The immunoSEQ Assay was used for sequencing of TCRbeta CDR3 regions. The table was pulled from immuneACCESS by TCRdb, which kept in-frame rearrangements only. Such tables lose some clones; where checked, under half of the loss comes from unresolved V genes, and the rest has no known cause. Present in this sample are about 18,000 clones, about four fifths of which were seen just once. The ten largest clones capture around a quarter of the sample. The trial excluded patients who had a history of autoimmune disease or who were on systemic immunosuppression. Peripheral blood for TCR sequencing was collected from all dose cohorts at baseline, on cycle 4 day 1, and on cycle 7 day 1. The samples were drawn from a first-in-human, open-label, multicenter phase I dose-escalation trial of ivuxolimab. Adults with locally advanced or metastatic melanoma, renal cell, hepatocellular, or head and neck squamous cell carcinoma were enrolled in the trial. CD4+ and CD8+ T cells were sorted separately from peripheral blood before TCR sequencing.

Points on this clone: Its antigen target is currently unknown. Nothing much larger sits one base from this clone, and base qualities are not available.

Source: CD4+ or CD8+ T cells sorted from blood, taken in a trial of the OX40 agonist ivuxolimab. The V and J segments used are TRBV30 and TRBJ2-5; the D gene is unclear. The sequence came from an adult with an advanced solid tumor such as melanoma, head and neck, liver or kidney cancer. The CDR3 loop reads CAWSARLYGFLETQYF. The nucleotide sequence is given as TGTGCCTGGAGTGCAAGGCTCTATGGGTTCTTGGAGACCCAGTACTTC.